Below are 28 T cell receptor beta chains sequenced from a single sample in a study of tumor-infiltrating lymphocytes in primary liver carcinoma. Co-extracted RNA and DNA came from roughly 20-30 mg of unsorted bulk tissue. TCR beta cDNA was made from around 460 ng total RNA with a constant-region primer. Libraries for TCR beta were built through three nested multiplex PCR rounds, which together made up a slightly modified ARM-PCR procedure. With TRBV1-TRBV30 forward primers and a C-beta reverse primer, the first two PCR rounds were run for around 10 cycles each. TCRdb used MiXCR to reprocess the multiplex PCR reads, holding one entry per CDR3 protein. This sample yields tens of thousands of distinct CDR3 sequences, of which around 73% are seen a single time; around a quarter belongs to the top ten. Sample: liver tumor tissue from sampling region 5. Subset of the sample: tumor region T5, tumor centre. All receptors come from a man aged 35 to 55 with primary liver carcinoma and hepatitis B virus infection.

As for this clonotype: One end of the junction fails to match germline, which may point to a read error. This chain joins TRBV6-6 and TRBJ2-4; 9 bases are shared with TRBD1. CDR3 length: 15 amino acids. Germline loops: CDR1 MNHNY, CDR2 SVGAGI (reference sequence). CDR3 sequence: CVSRPGQGARNIQYF. CDR3 bases: TGTGTCAGCAGGCCGGGACAGGGTGCTAGGAACATTCAGTACTTT.

About this clonotype itself: The conserved phenylalanine or tryptophan normally closing the CDR3 is absent here, so this likely arose from a read error. The rearrangement joins TRBV11-1 to TRBJ2-4, with 7 bases lining up with TRBD1. Looked up from germline, CDR1 is SGHAT and CDR2 is FQDESV (reference sequence). There are 17 residues in the CDR3. V lost 4 bases, J lost 6 bases, and 15 bases stayed unmatched. CDR3 DNA: TGTGCCAGCAGCTCTCCACGACAGGGAGCATCAAGAAACATTCAGTACTCC. It specifies CASSSPRQGASRNIQYS.

On this clonotype: A read error is likely, as this CDR3 ends without the conserved phenylalanine or tryptophan. The chain has TRBV28 and TRBJ1-1; D is perhaps TRBD1 (5 bases). This CDR3 region has 15 residues. The V gene's germline CDR1 is MDHEN and CDR2 SYDVKM. The V end was cut by 2 bases, the J end by 1 base, with 11 bases between. CDR3 sequence: CASSLASTGNTEAFI. CDR3 coding DNA: TGTGCCAGCAGTTTAGCATCAACAGGGAACACTGAAGCTTTCATT.

The chain couples TRBV11-2 to TRBJ2-4, with 13 positions matching TRBD2. V was clipped by 5 bases and J by 3 bases; unmatched bases: 4. Germline V lookup: CDR1 SGHAT, CDR2 FQNNGV. CDR3 length: 16 residues. The CDR3 region is CASSHGTSGNKNIQYF. CDR3 sequence (DNA): TGTGCCAGCAGCCACGGGACTAGCGGGAACAAAAACATTCAGTACTTC.

This clonotype was observed once. The chain uses TRBV7-9 and TRBJ2-1; 8 bases align to TRBD2. Germline loops: CDR1 SEHNR, CDR2 FQNEAQ (reference sequence). CDR3 length equals 14 residues. V gave up 2 bases and J gave up 11 bases; unmatched junction bases: 8. CDR3 in amino acids: CASSLSGAGVKQFF. The CDR3 coding sequence is TGTGCCAGCAGCTTATCGGGAGCGGGGGTTAAGCAGTTCTTC. Combining the CDR3 with reference TRBV7-9 and TRBJ2-1 gives the whole variable domain DTGVSQNPRHKITKRGQNVTFRCDPISEHNRLYWYRQTLGQGPEFLTYFQNEAQLEKSRLLSDRFSAERPKGSFSTLEIQRTEQGDSAMYLCASSLSGAGVKQFFGPGTRLTVL.

V and J are TRBV11-1 and TRBJ2-1; no reliable D call. Germline CDR1 SGHAT, CDR2 FQDESV (reference sequence). The CDR3 spans 15 residues. V dropped 8 bases and J dropped 0 bases, with 14 bases sitting between them. The CDR3 reads CASPRVADSYNEQFF. The CDR3 nucleotides read TGTGCCAGCCCCCGGGTGGCGGACTCCTACAATGAGCAGTTCTTC.

Of note for this clonotype: Since a much larger clone is just one base distant, this may be a read error. The chain carries TRBV20-1 and TRBJ2-3; D possibly matches TRBD1 or TRBD2 (5 bases each). Per the germline V gene, CDR1 is DFQATT and CDR2 is SNEGSKA (reference sequence). CDR3 length equals 13 residues. CDR3 sequence: CSPRDPSTDTQYF. The CDR3 region has the DNA TGCAGTCCTAGGGACCCCTCCACAGATACGCAGTATTTT.

Details on this clonotype: The junction differs from germline at one of its ends, possibly a read error. The gene calls are TRBV29-1 and TRBJ2-5, with D perhaps assigned TRBD1 or TRBD2 (5 bases each). Germline V gene lookup returns CDR1 SQVTM and CDR2 ANQGSEA. CDR3 length: 16 residues. CDR3 loop: CNVELGQRNLGETQYF. DNA for the CDR3: TGCAACGTTGAGTTAGGACAACGAAATCTGGGGGAGACCCAGTATTTC.

This clonotype has at least ten counts. This chain's CDR3 is CASGLPPAGEGEQYF. DNA for the CDR3: TGTGCCAGCGGACTCCCTCCGGCGGGAGAAGGGGAGCAGTACTTC. The V gene is TRBV28, the J gene TRBJ2-7; 7 nucleotides match TRBD2. Trimming cost V 8 bases and J 7 bases; bases outside gene matches: 17. Germline lookup yields CDR1 MDHEN and CDR2 SYDVKM. This CDR3 region has 15 residues.

Of note for this clonotype: The junction shows a germline mismatch at one end, possibly a read error. The J gene is TRBJ2-1, the V gene TRBV11-1; 10 nucleotides align to TRBD2. Germline V CDR1 and CDR2: SGHAT, FQDESV (reference sequence). The CDR3 contains 18 residues. In DNA form, the CDR3 reads TGTGTCAGCAACTTAAGATCCCTAGCGGGAGAATCCTACAATGAGCAGTTCTTC. It encodes CVSNLRSLAGESYNEQFF.

To note about this clonotype: Given a much more abundant clone one base away, this may be a read error. This chain links TRBV24-1 with TRBJ2-6; D possibly matches TRBD1 or TRBD2 (5 bases each). This CDR3 spans 16 amino acids. CDR1 is KGHDR and CDR2 is SFDVKD in the germline V gene. CDR3 coding DNA: TGTGCCACCAGTGATAGGGCCGGGGCCGGGGCCAACGCCCTGACTTTC. This gives the protein CATSDRAGAGANALTF.

As for this clonotype: At one boundary the junction diverges from the germline segment, which might be a read error. The chain has TRBV11-2 and TRBJ2-7; TRBD1 is a possible D gene (5 bases). The CDR3 has 17 residues. Germline V gene lookup returns CDR1 SGHAT and CDR2 FQNNGV. CDR3 region: CVSSSLGAPSTTYEQYF. Written as DNA, the CDR3 is TGTGTCAGCAGCTCCCTTGGGGCTCCCTCCACTACTTACGAGCAGTACTTC.

Notes on this clonotype: One end of the junction does not line up with germline, which may come from a read error. This chain joins TRBV2 and TRBJ1-1; no clear D gene. Per the germline V gene, CDR1 is SNHLY and CDR2 is FYNNEI. The CDR3 contains 11 residues. The CDR3 region is CASINRAEASF. The CDR3 coding sequence is TGTGCCAGCATCAACCGGGCAGAAGCCTCCTTT.

This clonotype was counted a single time. The junction shows a germline mismatch at one end, possibly a read error. The chain joins TRBV11-2 to TRBJ2-7; tentatively, D is TRBD1 (5 bases). Germline V gives CDR1 SGHAT, CDR2 FQNNGV. The CDR3 has 15 residues. The CDR3 DNA follows: TGTGCCAGCGGCTTACGATGGACATGGGAAAACGAGGAGTACTTC. The encoded protein is CASGLRWTWENEEYF.

This clonotype was counted only a few times. A read error may account for a junction end that differs from germline. V is TRBV6-5 and J is TRBJ2-5; 8 bases agree with TRBD1. CDR1 is MNHEY and CDR2 is SVGAGI in the germline V gene. The CDR3 sequence is 14 residues long. In nucleotides, the CDR3 is TGTGACAGCGGCCGACAGGGGTGGGAAGAGACCCAGTACTTC. The encoded protein is CDSGRQGWEETQYF.

Concerning this clonotype: One end of the junction is discordant with germline, which a read error may explain. The genes are TRBV29-1 and TRBJ2-7, with a weak D call TRBD1 (5 bases). Germline CDR1 reads SQVTM; CDR2 reads ANQGSEA. This CDR3 spans 13 amino acids. CDR3 DNA sequence: TGCGGCGTTGAAGGTACAGGTTCCTACGAGCAGTACTTC. Residues: CGVEGTGSYEQYF.

This clonotype was detected once. The junction departs from the called germline gene at one end, perhaps through a read error. The V and J genes are TRBV11-2 and TRBJ1-5; D is possibly TRBD1 (6 bases). This CDR3 spans 16 amino acids. The germline CDR1 and CDR2 sequences are SGHAT and FQNNGV. The CDR3 sequence: CASSLKGGLTNKPQDF. The CDR3, as DNA: TGTGCCAGCAGTCTAAAAGGGGGACTGACGAATAAGCCCCAGGATTTC.

In regard to this clonotype: Germline and junction disagree at one end, which may indicate a read error. The V and J genes are TRBV6-2 or TRBV6-3 and TRBJ1-5, with D perhaps TRBD1 (5 bases). The CDR3 is made up of 14 amino acids. Per germline, CDR1 MNHEY and CDR2 SVGEGT. Here the CDR3 DNA reads TGTACCAGCACCCTGGTGAAAGGGGATCAGCCTCAACATTTT. Protein: CTSTLVKGDQPQHF.

Of note for this clonotype: Just one base apart from a much larger clone, this may be a read error. This sequence joins TRBV2 and TRBJ1-5; 11 nucleotides match TRBD1. The CDR3 totals 17 residues. The germline V gene encodes CDR1 SNHLY and CDR2 FYNNEI. CDR3 sequence (DNA): TGTGCCATCAGTGGGGACAGGGGGTTGGTAAGCAATCAGCCCCAGCATTTT. This translates into CAISGDRGLVSNQPQHF.

V gene TRBV11-2 combines with J gene TRBJ2-3, with TRBD2 matching over 14 bases. Trimming removed 7 bases from V and 6 bases from J; junction bases left unmatched: 9. CDR1 and CDR2 (germline): SGHAT, FQNNGV. The CDR3 contains 16 residues. CDR3 amino acids: CASTSGLAGVLDTQYF. The CDR3 DNA reads as TGTGCCAGCACCTCGGGACTAGCGGGAGTATTGGATACGCAGTATTTT.

Details on this clonotype: The CDR3 does not close with the conserved phenylalanine or tryptophan, likely indicating a read error. The chain links TRBV7-9 to TRBJ2-3; 10 bases fit TRBD2. This CDR3 is built from 18 residues. Germline CDR1 SEHNR, CDR2 FQNEAQ (reference sequence). This CDR3 is CVSSLGASGSGGTDTQYY. The DNA for the CDR3 is TGTGTCAGCAGCTTAGGTGCTAGCGGGAGCGGCGGCACAGATACGCAGTATTAT.

Only a few counts were recorded for this clonotype. The chain uses TRBV20-1 and TRBJ2-1; D gene unclear. Germline CDR1 reads DFQATT; CDR2 reads SNEGSKA (reference sequence). CDR3 size: 14 residues. With 0 bases removed from V and 4 bases from J, the gap between germline ends came to 10 bases. This chain's CDR3 is CSARDSHLYNEQFF. CDR3 nucleotides: TGCAGTGCTAGAGATAGCCACTTATACAATGAGCAGTTCTTC.

Comments on this clonotype: The junction does not match germline at one end; this may be a read error. As DNA, the CDR3 is TGCAGCGCTGAGGGACAGGGGAGTTCAGATAAGCAGTATTTT. It codes for CSAEGQGSSDKQYF. The V call is TRBV29-1, the J call TRBJ2-3, with 10 bases that match TRBD1. The CDR3 runs 14 residues. The germline gives CDR1 SQVTM, CDR2 ANQGSEA.

Concerning this clonotype: A junction boundary mismatches the germline segment, possibly from a read error. The chain carries TRBV10-3 and TRBJ1-5; no clear D. The germline V gene has CDR1 ENHRY and CDR2 SYGVKD. The CDR3 runs 14 residues. The CDR3 nucleotides read TGTACCATCAGTGAGCGGGGAGCGAATCACCCCCAACATTTT. Amino acid sequence: CTISERGANHPQHF.

This clonotype was counted a single time. The final CDR3 position lacks the conserved phenylalanine or tryptophan, pointing to a likely read error. This chain joins TRBV6-1 and TRBJ2-3; TRBD2 matches at 13 bases. CDR1 and CDR2 (germline): MNHNS, SASEGT. This CDR3 comprises 15 residues. Here the CDR3 DNA reads TGTTCCGGCATAGGACTAGCGGGAGCGGCAGATACGCAGTATTCT. Translation: CSGIGLAGAADTQYS.

Within the sample, this clonotype is medium-sized. The chain carries TRBV6-5 and TRBJ2-1; no definite D call. CDR1 is MNHEY and CDR2 is SVGAGI in the germline V gene. Trimming pared 5 bases from V and 6 bases from J, leaving 8 bases between. CDR3 length: 12 amino acids. CDR3 DNA sequence: TGTGCCAGCAGTCAAGTTGGCAATGAGCAGTTCTTC. It encodes CASSQVGNEQFF.

The chain is built from TRBV11-2 and TRBJ2-1, with 8 nucleotides matching TRBD2. The CDR3 spans 17 residues. Per germline, CDR1 SGHAT and CDR2 FQNNGV. DNA for the CDR3: TGTCCCGGCAGCTTAGATAAGGGCGGGAGGTTCTACAATGAGCAGTTCTTC. Translating gives CPGSLDKGGRFYNEQFF.

On this clonotype itself: This likely comes from a read error, as the CDR3 has no conserved phenylalanine or tryptophan at its end. The DNA is left out, because the CDR3 cannot be placed on it with certainty; the CDR3 is given as TCRdb lists it. The chain carries TRBV29-1 and TRBJ2-7. Germline CDR1 SQVTM, CDR2 ANQGSEA. The CDR3 length equals 15 residues, ends included. The CDR3 here is CSVEDPEGSSYERYL.